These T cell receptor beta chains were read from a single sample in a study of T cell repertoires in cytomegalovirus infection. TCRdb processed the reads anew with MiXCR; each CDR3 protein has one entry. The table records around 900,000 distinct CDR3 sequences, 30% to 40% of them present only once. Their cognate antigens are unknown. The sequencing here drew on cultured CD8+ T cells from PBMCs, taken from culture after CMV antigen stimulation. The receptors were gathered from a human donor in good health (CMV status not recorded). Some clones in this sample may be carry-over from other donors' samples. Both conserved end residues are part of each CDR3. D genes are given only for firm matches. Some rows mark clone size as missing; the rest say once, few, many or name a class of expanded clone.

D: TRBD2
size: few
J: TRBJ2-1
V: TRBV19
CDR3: CASSGGLYNEQFF
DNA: TGTGCCAGTTCGGGGGGGCTGTACAATGAGCAGTTCTTC

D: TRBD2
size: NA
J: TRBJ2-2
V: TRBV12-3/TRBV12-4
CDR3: CAIFSGGGETGELVF
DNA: TGTGCCATTTTTAGCGGGGGCGGAGAGACCGGGGAGCTGGTTTTT

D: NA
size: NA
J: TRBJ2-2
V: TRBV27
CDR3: CASSLYGVGTGELFF
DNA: TGTGCCAGCAGTTTATATGGGGTAGGGACCGGGGAGCTGTTTTTT

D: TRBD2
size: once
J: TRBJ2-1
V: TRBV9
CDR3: CASSVAGAGGPGDEQFF
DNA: TGTGCCAGCAGCGTAGCGGGGGCGGGGGGGCCGGGCGATGAGCAGTTCTTC

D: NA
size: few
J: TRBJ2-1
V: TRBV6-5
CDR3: CASSYQGGGEQFF
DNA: TGTGCCAGCAGTTACCAGGGGGGGGGTGAGCAGTTCTTC

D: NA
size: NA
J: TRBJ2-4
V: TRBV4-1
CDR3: CTSSRYHIAKNIQYF
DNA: TGCACCAGCAGCCGCTACCACATAGCCAAAAACATTCAGTACTTC

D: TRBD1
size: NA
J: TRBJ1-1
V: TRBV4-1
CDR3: CASSQVDRGGRTEAFF
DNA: TGTGCCAGCAGCCAAGTGGACAGGGGCGGTCGCACTGAAGCTTTCTTT

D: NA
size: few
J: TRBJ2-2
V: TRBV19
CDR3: CASERTRFPGELFF
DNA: TGTGCCAGCGAGCGGACCAGGTTCCCCGGGGAGCTGTTTTTT

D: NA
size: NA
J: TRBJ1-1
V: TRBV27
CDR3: CASNVGRGRSEAFF
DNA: TGTGCCAGTAATGTGGGGCGCGGGCGGAGTGAAGCTTTCTTT

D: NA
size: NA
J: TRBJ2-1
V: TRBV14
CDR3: CASSQDDPRSSSYNEQFF
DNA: TGTGCCAGCAGCCAAGATGACCCCCGGTCTAGCTCCTACAATGAGCAGTTCTTC

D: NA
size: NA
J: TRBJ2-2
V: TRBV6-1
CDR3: CASSDGAGELFF
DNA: TGTGCCAGCAGTGACGGGGCCGGGGAGCTGTTTTTT

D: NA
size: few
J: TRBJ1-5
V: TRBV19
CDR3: CASSMWSNTQPQHF
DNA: TGTGCCAGTAGTATGTGGTCGAATACTCAGCCCCAGCATTTT

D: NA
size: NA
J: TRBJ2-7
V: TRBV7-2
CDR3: CASSLGQGDEQYF
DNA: TGTGCCAGCAGCTTAGGCCAGGGCGACGAGCAGTACTTC

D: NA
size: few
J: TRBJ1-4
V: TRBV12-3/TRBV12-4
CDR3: CASSLNERGPVFF
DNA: TGTGCCAGCAGTTTAAACGAGAGGGGTCCGGTGTTTTTT

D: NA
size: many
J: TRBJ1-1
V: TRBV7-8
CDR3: CASSLGSTNTEAFF
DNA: TGTGCCAGCAGCTTAGGGTCTACGAACACTGAAGCTTTCTTT

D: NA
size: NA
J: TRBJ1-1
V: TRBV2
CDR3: CASRDNREPGTEAFF
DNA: TGTGCCAGCAGGGATAACAGGGAACCAGGCACTGAAGCTTTCTTT

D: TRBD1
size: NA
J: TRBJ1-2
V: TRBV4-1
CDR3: CASSQHGTGTYGYTF
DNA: TGCGCCAGCAGCCAACACGGGACAGGGACCTATGGCTACACCTTC

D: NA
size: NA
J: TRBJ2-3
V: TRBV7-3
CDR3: CASSQRKTDTQYF
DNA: TGTGCCAGCAGTCAACGGAAAACAGATACGCAGTATTTT